This T cell receptor beta chain comes out of a study of CD8 T cells in ankylosing spondylitis. Findings and caveats of the study: Ankylosing spondylitis blood appeared to be characterized by a TCR beta motif of under ten highly homologous variants. Prior work had noted some motif variants in reactive arthritis blood and synovial fluid. In ankylosing spondylitis patients, matched synovial fluid reportedly showed significant enrichment of disease-linked clones.

To note about this clonotype: Its cognate antigen is unknown.

TCRdb redid the calling of the 5' RACE reads with MiXCR, one entry per CDR3 protein. The repertoire has fewer than 500,000 distinct CDR3 sequences, approximately 26% of them found once; the top ten carry approximately 1%. Sequenced sample: blood, either unsorted or a sorted T cell fraction (not recorded which). This receptor was identified in a male donor with ankylosing spondylitis.

The CDR3 DNA reads as TGTGCCAGCAGCGGGGGTACGGGAGAGCAGTACGTC. Protein product: CASSGGTGEQYV. The chain couples TRBV11-2 to TRBJ2-7; either TRBD1 or TRBD2 may supply D (5 bases each). V lost 5 bases to trimming and J lost 7 bases, with 12 bases between them. Germline CDR1 and CDR2: SGHAT and FQNNGV. The CDR3 contains 12 residues.